A selection of T cell receptor beta chains follows, all from one sample in a study of identical twins. TCRdb recomputed calls from the 5' RACE reads with MiXCR, one row per CDR3 protein. The sample has hundreds of thousands of distinct CDR3 sequences; 9% to 15% are singletons. These same records also appear under a second study, on yellow fever vaccine responses in identical twins.

Specimen: PBMCs. These receptors all stem from a woman younger than 35 in good health. Each CDR3 is given with its conserved first and last residue. D genes are given only for firm matches. Rows give clone size only sometimes, using once, few, many, or a class for an expanded clone.

j_call | v_call | d_call | clone_size | cdr3_aa | cdr3_nt
TRBJ2-1 | TRBV4-1 | NA | many | CASSQDRTGYSEQFF | TGCGCCAGCAGCCAAGACAGGACGGGGTATAGTGAGCAGTTCTTC
TRBJ2-3 | TRBV28 | TRBD2 | many | CASKVGNGRADTQYF | TGTGCCAGCAAAGTTGGGAACGGGAGGGCAGATACGCAGTATTTT
TRBJ2-5 | TRBV12-3/TRBV12-4 | NA | few | CASSLIPRGKLETQYF | TGTGCCAGCAGTTTAATTCCCCGCGGGAAGTTGGAGACCCAGTACTTC
TRBJ2-7 | TRBV3-1 | TRBD2 | NA | CASSRGLAGGPSSYEQYF | TGTGCCAGCAGCCGAGGACTAGCGGGAGGCCCAAGCTCCTACGAGCAGTACTTC
TRBJ2-3 | TRBV28 | TRBD2 | few | CASSLVVAGVFYF | TGTGCCAGCAGTTTGGTGGTGGCGGGAGTTTTTTATTTT
TRBJ2-6 | TRBV6-4 | NA | few | CATRGHPGHSGANVLTF | TGTGCCACCAGAGGGCACCCAGGACACTCTGGGGCCAACGTCCTGACTTTC
TRBJ1-1 | TRBV2 | NA | NA | CASIIEKNTEAFF | TGTGCCAGCATTATCGAGAAGAACACTGAAGCTTTCTTT
TRBJ1-4 | TRBV5-6 | NA | few | CASSSITGSSTNEKLFF | TGTGCCAGCAGCTCAATAACCGGAAGTTCAACTAATGAAAAACTGTTTTTT
TRBJ1-1 | TRBV6-5 | NA | few | CASSSTEKNTEAFF | TGTGCCAGCAGTTCGACAGAGAAGAACACTGAAGCTTTCTTT
TRBJ1-5 | TRBV12-3/TRBV12-4 | NA | many | CASSLDNNQPQHF | TGTGCCAGCAGCCTTGACAACAATCAGCCCCAGCATTTT
TRBJ2-4 | TRBV6-2/TRBV6-3 | NA | NA | CASSYSPENIQYF | TGTGCCAGCAGTTACTCGCCCGAAAACATTCAGTACTTC
TRBJ2-6 | TRBV9 | NA | few | CASSLTGSSGANVLTF | TGTGCCAGCAGCTTAACCGGAAGCTCTGGGGCCAACGTCCTGACTTTC
TRBJ2-5 | TRBV28 | NA | NA | CASSQMGRSQETQYF | TGTGCCAGCAGCCAAATGGGGCGGTCACAAGAGACCCAGTACTTC
TRBJ1-1 | TRBV4-1 | NA | many | CASRQTWTDLPEAFF | TGCGCCAGCAGACAAACCTGGACGGACCTCCCTGAAGCTTTCTTT
TRBJ2-3 | TRBV28 | NA | few | CASSLPGVRQYF | TGTGCCAGCAGCCTCCCCGGGGTGAGGCAGTATTTT
TRBJ2-5 | TRBV4-1 | NA | NA | CASSQSPTQETQYF | TGCGCCAGCAGCCAGTCCCCAACCCAAGAGACCCAGTACTTC
TRBJ1-2 | TRBV5-1 | NA | NA | CASSLVVRDGYTF | TGCGCCAGCAGCCTGGTCGTTCGTGATGGCTACACCTTC
TRBJ1-6 | TRBV10-3 | NA | few | CAIRPASGNNSPLHF | TGTGCCATCAGACCGGCTTCAGGGAATAATTCACCCCTCCACTTT
TRBJ1-5 | TRBV2 | NA | NA | CASQQGGINQPQHF | TGTGCCAGTCAACAGGGCGGCATTAATCAGCCCCAGCATTTT
TRBJ1-4 | TRBV7-2 | NA | NA | CASSLAKHRTADDEKLFF | TGTGCCAGCAGCTTAGCGAAACATAGGACAGCGGACGACGAAAAACTGTTTTTT
TRBJ2-1 | TRBV4-2 | TRBD1 | few | CASSPAGTGPHEQFF | TGTGCCAGCAGCCCTGCCGGGACAGGGCCCCATGAGCAGTTCTTC
TRBJ2-5 | TRBV20-1 | NA | NA | CSIDPAGETQYF | TGCAGTATCGACCCGGCGGGGGAGACCCAGTACTTC
TRBJ2-5 | TRBV12-3/TRBV12-4 | NA | many | CASSLLETQYF | TGTGCCAGCAGTTTACTAGAGACCCAGTACTTC
TRBJ2-7 | TRBV6-5 | NA | NA | CASSYRQGRYEQYF | TGTGCCAGCAGTTACAGGCAGGGCCGATACGAGCAGTACTTC
TRBJ2-1 | TRBV20-1 | NA | few | CSARDYRLGGQFF | TGCAGTGCTAGAGATTATCGCCTCGGGGGGCAGTTCTTC
TRBJ2-1 | TRBV10-1 | NA | NA | CASSEWARSSYNEQFF | TGCGCCAGCAGTGAGTGGGCCAGAAGCTCCTACAATGAGCAGTTCTTC
TRBJ2-7 | TRBV12-3/TRBV12-4 | NA | few | CASSLSAGSAYEQYF | TGTGCCAGCAGTTTAAGCGCAGGGTCGGCCTACGAGCAGTACTTC
TRBJ2-5 | TRBV12-3/TRBV12-4 | TRBD2 | few | CASSSRTSGTQETQYF | TGTGCCAGCAGTTCCCGGACTAGCGGGACCCAAGAGACCCAGTACTTC
TRBJ2-7 | TRBV10-2 | NA | few | CASSDSGRGSYEQYF | TGCGCCAGCAGTGACTCCGGGCGGGGCTCCTACGAGCAGTACTTC
TRBJ2-2 | TRBV15 | TRBD1 | few | CATSRELGDRGLSELFF | TGTGCCACCAGCAGAGAATTGGGGGACAGGGGGCTTTCGGAGCTGTTTTTT
TRBJ2-3 | TRBV10-3 | NA | many | CAIMGDPADTQYF | TGTGCCATCATGGGGGACCCAGCAGATACGCAGTATTTT
TRBJ1-1 | TRBV7-9 | NA | NA | CASSLDQGRTEAFF | TGTGCCAGCAGCTTAGATCAGGGACGCACTGAAGCTTTCTTT
TRBJ2-5 | TRBV4-1 | TRBD2 | many | CASSQTREEQETQYF | TGCGCCAGCAGCCAAACCCGGGAGGAGCAAGAGACCCAGTACTTC
TRBJ2-2 | TRBV11-2 | TRBD1 | few | CASSPGQGQFPISHGELFF | TGTGCCAGCAGCCCCGGGCAGGGACAGTTCCCCATTAGTCACGGGGAGCTGTTTTTT
TRBJ2-3 | TRBV11-2 | NA | NA | CASSLRGPYTDTQYF | TGTGCCAGCAGCTTAAGGGGCCCGTACACAGATACGCAGTATTTT
TRBJ2-1 | TRBV10-3 | NA | many | CAISERGGRGSYNEQFF | TGTGCCATCAGTGAGAGGGGGGGCAGGGGCTCCTACAATGAGCAGTTCTTC
TRBJ2-3 | TRBV7-9 | NA | few | CASSPSVGAITDTQYF | TGTGCCAGCAGCCCCTCAGTGGGGGCAATCACAGATACGCAGTATTTT
TRBJ2-5 | TRBV12-3/TRBV12-4 | TRBD2 | few | CASRIAGIQETQYF | TGTGCCAGCAGAATAGCGGGAATCCAAGAGACCCAGTACTTC
TRBJ2-2 | TRBV12-3/TRBV12-4 | TRBD1 | many | CASSPTGQGAGELFF | TGTGCCAGCAGTCCAACCGGACAGGGGGCCGGGGAGCTGTTTTTT
TRBJ2-7 | TRBV20-1 | TRBD2 | NA | CSAETSGMTYEQYF | TGCAGTGCTGAGACTAGCGGGATGACCTACGAGCAGTACTTC
TRBJ2-7 | TRBV3-1 | TRBD1 | NA | CASSRRSDRSSYEQYF | TGTGCCAGCAGCCGCCGATCGGACAGGAGCTCCTACGAGCAGTACTTC
TRBJ2-5 | TRBV4-1 | NA | NA | CASSPQGPQETQYF | TGCGCCAGCAGCCCGCAGGGTCCCCAAGAGACCCAGTACTTC
TRBJ2-7 | TRBV12-3/TRBV12-4 | NA | many | CASSPPNYEQYF | TGTGCCAGCTCCCCCCCAAACTACGAGCAGTACTTC
TRBJ1-5 | TRBV3-1 | NA | many | CASSPTTDQPQHF | TGTGCCAGCAGCCCTACGACGGACCAGCCCCAGCATTTT
TRBJ2-1 | TRBV20-1 | TRBD2 | few | CSASRRGEQFF | TGCAGTGCTAGTCGGCGGGGGGAGCAGTTCTTC
TRBJ2-1 | TRBV6-1 | NA | few | CASSDRRLSGNEQFF | TGTGCCAGCAGTGACCGCCGATTAAGCGGGAATGAGCAGTTCTTC
TRBJ2-1 | TRBV4-2 | NA | NA | CASSQSIWGIRNEQFF | TGTGCCAGCAGCCAGTCGATTTGGGGGATTCGGAATGAGCAGTTCTTC
TRBJ1-1 | TRBV5-1 | NA | many | CASSLGHQNTEAFF | TGCGCCAGCAGCCTGGGACACCAGAACACTGAAGCTTTCTTT
TRBJ2-7 | TRBV5-6 | NA | few | CASSWGTPLTYEQYF | TGTGCCAGCAGCTGGGGCACTCCTCTCACCTACGAGCAGTACTTC